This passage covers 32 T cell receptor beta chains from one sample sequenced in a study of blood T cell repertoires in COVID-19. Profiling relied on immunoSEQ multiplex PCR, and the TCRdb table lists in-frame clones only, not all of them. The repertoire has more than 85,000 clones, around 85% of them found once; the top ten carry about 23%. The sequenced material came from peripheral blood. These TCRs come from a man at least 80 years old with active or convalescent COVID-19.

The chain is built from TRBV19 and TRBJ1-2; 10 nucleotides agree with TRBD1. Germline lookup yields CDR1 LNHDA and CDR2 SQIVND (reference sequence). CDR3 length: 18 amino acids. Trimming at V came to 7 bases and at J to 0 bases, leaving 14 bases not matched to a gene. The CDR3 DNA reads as TGTGCCAGTAACTGGAACCGGGACAGGGGACTATCTAACTATGGCTACACCTTC. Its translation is CASNWNRDRGLSNYGYTF.

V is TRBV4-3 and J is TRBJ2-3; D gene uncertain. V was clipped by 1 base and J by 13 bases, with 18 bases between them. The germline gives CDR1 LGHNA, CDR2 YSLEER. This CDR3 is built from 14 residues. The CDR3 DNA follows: TGCGCCAGCAGCCAAGGTCGAAGAGGCGATGAGGAGTATTTT. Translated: CASSQGRRGDEEYF.

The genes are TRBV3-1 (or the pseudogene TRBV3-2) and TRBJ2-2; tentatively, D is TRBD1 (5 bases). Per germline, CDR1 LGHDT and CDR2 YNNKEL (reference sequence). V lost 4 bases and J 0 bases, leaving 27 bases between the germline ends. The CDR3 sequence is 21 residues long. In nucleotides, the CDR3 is TGTGCCAGCAGCCCCGTTTGGACAAGGGCTCGGTGCGGCACGAACACCGGGGAGCTGTTTTTT. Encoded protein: CASSPVWTRARCGTNTGELFF.

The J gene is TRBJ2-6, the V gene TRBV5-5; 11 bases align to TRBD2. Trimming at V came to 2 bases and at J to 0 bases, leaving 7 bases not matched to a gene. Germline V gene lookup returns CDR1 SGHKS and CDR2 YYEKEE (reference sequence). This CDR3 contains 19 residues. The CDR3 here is CASSFTPSGGLSGANVLTF. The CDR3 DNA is TGTGCCAGCAGCTTCACCCCTAGCGGGGGGCTCTCTGGGGCCAACGTCCTGACTTTC.

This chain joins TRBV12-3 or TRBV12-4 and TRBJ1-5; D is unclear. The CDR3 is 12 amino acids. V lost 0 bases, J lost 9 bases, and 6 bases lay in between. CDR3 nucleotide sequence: TGTGCCAGCAGTTTAGCGACGGGGCCCCAGCATTTT. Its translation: CASSLATGPQHF.

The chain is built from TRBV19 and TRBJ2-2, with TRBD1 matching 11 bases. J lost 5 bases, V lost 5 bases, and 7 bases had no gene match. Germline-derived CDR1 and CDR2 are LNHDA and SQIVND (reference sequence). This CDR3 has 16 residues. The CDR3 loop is CASSSPRDRGTGELFF. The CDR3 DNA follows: TGTGCCAGTAGTTCGCCCCGGGACAGGGGGACCGGGGAGCTGTTTTTT.

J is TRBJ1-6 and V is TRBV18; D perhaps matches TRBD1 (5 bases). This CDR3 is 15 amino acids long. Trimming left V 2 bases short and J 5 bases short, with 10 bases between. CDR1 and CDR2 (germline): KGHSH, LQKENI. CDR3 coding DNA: TGTGCCAGCTCACCAAAAGGACAAGATAATTCACCCCTCCACTTT. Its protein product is CASSPKGQDNSPLHF.

In DNA, the CDR3 is TGTGCAAGTCGCCCAACCGGGGTCCGTTTTAATGGGTTCTTT. It codes for CASRPTGVRFNGFF. The chain has TRBV12-2 and TRBJ1-1. TRBV12-2 is classified as a pseudogene. There are 14 residues in the CDR3.

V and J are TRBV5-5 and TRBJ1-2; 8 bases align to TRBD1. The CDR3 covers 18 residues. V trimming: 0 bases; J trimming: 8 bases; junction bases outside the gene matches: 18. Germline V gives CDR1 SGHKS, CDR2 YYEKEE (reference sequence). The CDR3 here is CASSLAGQGRTASWGYTF. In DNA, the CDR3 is TGTGCCAGCAGCTTGGCCGGACAGGGTAGGACAGCTTCGTGGGGCTACACCTTC.

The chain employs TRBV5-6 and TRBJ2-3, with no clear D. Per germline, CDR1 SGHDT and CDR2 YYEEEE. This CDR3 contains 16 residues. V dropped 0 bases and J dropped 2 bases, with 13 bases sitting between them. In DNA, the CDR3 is TGTGCCAGCAGCTTGGTGGGCAACTTCGACACAGATACGCAGTATTTT. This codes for CASSLVGNFDTDTQYF.

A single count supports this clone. The CDR3 loop is CASSDRRSTDTQYF. In DNA, the CDR3 is TGTGCCAGCAGTGATCGTAGAAGCACAGATACGCAGTATTTT. The chain uses TRBV2 and TRBJ2-3; D is undetermined. The length of the CDR3 is 14 residues. From germline, CDR1 is SNHLY and CDR2 FYNNEI. The V gene lost 3 bases and the J gene lost 0 bases, with 7 bases spanning the gap.

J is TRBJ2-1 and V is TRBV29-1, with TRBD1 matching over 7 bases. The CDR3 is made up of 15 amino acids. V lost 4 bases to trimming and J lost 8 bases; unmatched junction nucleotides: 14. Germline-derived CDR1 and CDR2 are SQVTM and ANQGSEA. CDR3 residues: CSVGARQGVGDEQFF. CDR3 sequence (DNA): TGCAGCGTTGGGGCTAGACAGGGTGTCGGAGATGAGCAGTTCTTC.

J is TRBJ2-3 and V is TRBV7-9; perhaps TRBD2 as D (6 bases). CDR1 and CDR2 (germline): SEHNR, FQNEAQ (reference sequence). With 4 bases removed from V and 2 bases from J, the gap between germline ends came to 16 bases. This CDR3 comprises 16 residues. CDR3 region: CASSSIGTHFTDTQYF. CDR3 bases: TGTGCCAGCAGCTCGATCGGGACTCATTTCACAGATACGCAGTATTTT.

CDR3 region: CASSIGGPWSSGNTIYF. In DNA, the CDR3 is TGTGCCAGTAGTATAGGCGGCCCGTGGAGCTCTGGAAACACCATATATTTT. This chain uses TRBV19 with TRBJ1-3; D ambiguous. Trimming removed 1 base from V and 0 bases from J, with 13 bases in between. The germline CDR1 and CDR2 sequences are LNHDA and SQIVND (reference sequence). This CDR3 region has 17 residues.

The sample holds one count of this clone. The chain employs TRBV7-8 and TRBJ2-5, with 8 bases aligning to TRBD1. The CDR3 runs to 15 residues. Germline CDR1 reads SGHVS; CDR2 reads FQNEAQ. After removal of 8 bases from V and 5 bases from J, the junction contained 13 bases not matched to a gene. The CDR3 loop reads CASRDRGLPGETQYF. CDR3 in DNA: TGTGCCAGCCGCGACAGGGGACTCCCAGGGGAGACCCAGTACTTC.

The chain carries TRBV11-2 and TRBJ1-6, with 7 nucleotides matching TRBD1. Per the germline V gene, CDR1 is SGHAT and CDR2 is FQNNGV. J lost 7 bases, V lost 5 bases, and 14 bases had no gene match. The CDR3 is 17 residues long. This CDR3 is CASSAHRGRSGNSPLHF. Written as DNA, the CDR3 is TGTGCCAGCAGCGCCCACAGGGGCCGGTCGGGCAATTCACCCCTCCACTTT.

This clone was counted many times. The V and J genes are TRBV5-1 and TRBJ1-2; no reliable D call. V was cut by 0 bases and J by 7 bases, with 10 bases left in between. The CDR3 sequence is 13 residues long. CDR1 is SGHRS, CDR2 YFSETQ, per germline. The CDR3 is CASSLDGRTGYTF. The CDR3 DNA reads TGCGCCAGCAGCTTGGATGGCAGAACTGGCTACACCTTC. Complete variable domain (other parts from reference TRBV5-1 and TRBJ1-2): KAGVTQTPRYLIKTRGQQVTLSCSPISGHRSVSWYQQTPGQGLQFLFEYFSETQRNKGNFPGRFSGRQFSNSRSEMNVSTLELGDSALYLCASSLDGRTGYTFGSGTRLTVV.

The CDR3 sequence: CASSTDTGANSPLHF. Written as DNA, the CDR3 is TGTGCCAGCAGCACAGACACAGGGGCAAATTCACCCCTCCACTTT. The chain uses TRBV9 and TRBJ1-6, with 7 bases identical to TRBD1. The CDR3 sequence is 15 residues long. Germline V gene data show CDR1 as SGDLS and CDR2 as YYNGEE. The ends lost 4 bases at V and 7 bases at J; junction bases unmatched: 8.

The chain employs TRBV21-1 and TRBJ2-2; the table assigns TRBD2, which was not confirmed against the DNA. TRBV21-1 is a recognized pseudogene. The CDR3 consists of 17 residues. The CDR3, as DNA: TGTGCCAGCAGCAAGCTTAGCGGGGGGGCGTACACCGGGGAGCTGTTTTTT. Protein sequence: CASSKLSGGAYTGELFF.

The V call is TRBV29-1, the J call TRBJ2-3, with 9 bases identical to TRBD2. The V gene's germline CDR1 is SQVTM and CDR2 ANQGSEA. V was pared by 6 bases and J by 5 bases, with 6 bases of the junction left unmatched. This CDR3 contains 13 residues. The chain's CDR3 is CSVARGGEDTQYF. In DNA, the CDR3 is TGCAGCGTAGCGCGGGGGGGCGAAGATACGCAGTATTTT.

For the CDR3, the DNA is TGTGCCAGCAGTGAGACCCAGAAAGACACGCGTAAGTTCTTC. This sequence encodes CASSETQKDTRKFF. This chain links TRBV2 with TRBJ2-1; D gene ambiguous. This CDR3 spans 14 amino acids. The germline V gene has CDR1 SNHLY and CDR2 FYNNEI. The V end was cut by 3 bases, the J end by 14 bases, with 20 bases between. Supplemented by reference TRBV2 and TRBJ2-1, the full variable domain reads EPEVTQTPSHQVTQMGQEVILRCVPISNHLYFYWYRQILGQKVEFLVSFYNNEISEKSEIFDDQFSVERPDGSNFTLKIRSTKLEDSAMYFCASSETQKDTRKFFGPGTRLTVL.

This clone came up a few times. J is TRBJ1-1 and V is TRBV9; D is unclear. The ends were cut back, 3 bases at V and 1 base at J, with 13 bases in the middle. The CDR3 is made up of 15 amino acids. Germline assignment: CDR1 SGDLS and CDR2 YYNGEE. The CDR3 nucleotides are TGTGCCAGCAGCGCTGGAGACGGAAGGAACACTGAAGCTTTCTTT. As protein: CASSAGDGRNTEAFF.

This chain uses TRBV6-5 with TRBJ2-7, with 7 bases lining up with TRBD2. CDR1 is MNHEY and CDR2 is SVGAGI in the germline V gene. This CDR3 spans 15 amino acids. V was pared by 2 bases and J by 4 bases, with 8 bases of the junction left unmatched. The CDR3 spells CASSYGRGGSYEQYF. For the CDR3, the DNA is TGTGCCAGCAGTTACGGGAGGGGAGGATCGTACGAGCAGTACTTC.

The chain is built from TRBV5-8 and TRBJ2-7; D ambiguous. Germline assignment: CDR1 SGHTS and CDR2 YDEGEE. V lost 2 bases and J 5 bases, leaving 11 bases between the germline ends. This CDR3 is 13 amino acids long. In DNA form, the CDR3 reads TGTGCCAGCAGCTTCGGGTTCCGAGACGAGCAGTACTTC. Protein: CASSFGFRDEQYF. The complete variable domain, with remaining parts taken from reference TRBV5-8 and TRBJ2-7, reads EAGVTQSPTHLIKTRGQQATLRCSPISGHTSVYWYQQALGLGLQFLLWYDEGEERNRGNFPPRFSGRQFPNYSSELNVNALELEDSALYLCASSFGFRDEQYFGPGTRLTVT.

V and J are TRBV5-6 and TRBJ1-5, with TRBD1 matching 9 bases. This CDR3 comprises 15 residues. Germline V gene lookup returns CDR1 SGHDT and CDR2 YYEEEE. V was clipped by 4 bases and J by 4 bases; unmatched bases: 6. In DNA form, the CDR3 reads TGTGCCAGCAGCGGACCGGGACAGGGAAATCAGCCCCAGCATTTT. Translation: CASSGPGQGNQPQHF. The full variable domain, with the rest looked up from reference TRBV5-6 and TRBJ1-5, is DAGVTQSPTHLIKTRGQQVTLRCSPKSGHDTVSWYQQALGQGPQFIFQYYEEEERQRGNFPDRFSGHQFPNYSSELNVNALLLGDSALYLCASSGPGQGNQPQHFGDGTRLSIL.

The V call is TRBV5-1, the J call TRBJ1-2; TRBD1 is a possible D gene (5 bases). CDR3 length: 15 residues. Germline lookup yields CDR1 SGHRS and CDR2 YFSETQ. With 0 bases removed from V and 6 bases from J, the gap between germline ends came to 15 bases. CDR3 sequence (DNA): TGCGCCAGCAGCTTGGATTCCGGGGGGTTGGATGGCTACACCTTC. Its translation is CASSLDSGGLDGYTF.

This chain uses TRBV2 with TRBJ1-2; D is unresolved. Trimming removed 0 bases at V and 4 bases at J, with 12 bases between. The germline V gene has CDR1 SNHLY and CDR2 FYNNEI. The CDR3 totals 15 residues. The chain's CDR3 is CASSEAPGSFYGYTF. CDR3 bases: TGTGCCAGCAGTGAAGCCCCCGGGAGTTTCTATGGCTACACCTTC.

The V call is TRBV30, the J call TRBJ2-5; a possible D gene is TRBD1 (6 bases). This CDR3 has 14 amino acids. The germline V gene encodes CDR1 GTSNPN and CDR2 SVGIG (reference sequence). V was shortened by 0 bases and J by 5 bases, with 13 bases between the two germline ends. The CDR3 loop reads CAWSVSGASETQYF. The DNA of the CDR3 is TGTGCCTGGAGTGTGTCAGGGGCGTCCGAGACCCAGTACTTC.

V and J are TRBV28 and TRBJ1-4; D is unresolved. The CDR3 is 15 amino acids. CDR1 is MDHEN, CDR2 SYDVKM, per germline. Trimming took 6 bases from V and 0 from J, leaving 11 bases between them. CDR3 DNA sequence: TGTGCCAGCAGCGTAACGGGTGCAACTAATGAAAAACTGTTTTTT. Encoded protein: CASSVTGATNEKLFF.

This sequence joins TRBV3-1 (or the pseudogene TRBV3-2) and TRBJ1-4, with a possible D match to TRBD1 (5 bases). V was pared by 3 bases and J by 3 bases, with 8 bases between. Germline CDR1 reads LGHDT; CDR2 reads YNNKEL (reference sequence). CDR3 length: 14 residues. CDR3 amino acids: CASSQAGSNEKLFF. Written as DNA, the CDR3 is TGTGCCAGCAGCCAGGCAGGGTCTAATGAAAAACTGTTTTTT.

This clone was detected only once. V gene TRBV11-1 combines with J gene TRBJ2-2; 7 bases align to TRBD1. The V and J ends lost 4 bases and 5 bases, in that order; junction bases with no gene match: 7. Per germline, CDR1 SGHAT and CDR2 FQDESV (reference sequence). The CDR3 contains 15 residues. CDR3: CASSSRDRPTGELFF. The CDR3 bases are TGTGCCAGCAGCTCCCGGGACAGACCTACCGGGGAGCTGTTTTTT.

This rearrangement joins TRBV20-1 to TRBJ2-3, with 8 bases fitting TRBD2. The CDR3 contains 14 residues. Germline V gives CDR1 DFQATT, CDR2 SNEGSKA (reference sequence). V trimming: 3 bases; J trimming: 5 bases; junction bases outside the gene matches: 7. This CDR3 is CSASRAGEGDTQYF. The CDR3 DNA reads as TGCAGTGCTAGTCGAGCGGGGGAAGGAGATACGCAGTATTTT.